These T cell receptor beta chains were read from a single sample in a study of T cell repertoires in cytomegalovirus infection. Each CDR3 protein gets one entry after TCRdb re-called the reads with MiXCR. This table holds 500,000 to 600,000 distinct CDR3 sequences, about 15% found once. The sample comprised CD8+ T cells from PBMCs. All receptors derive from a human donor in good health (CMV status not recorded). Some clones in this sample may be carry-over from other donors' samples. Each CDR3 is given with its conserved first and last residue. The D gene is left open where the match is weak. Rows may omit the clone size; those that give it use once, few, many or a size class.

clone size: few; D gene: -; J gene: TRBJ2-4; V gene: TRBV6-6; CDR3 DNA: TGTGCCAGCAGTACACGGGACACTTCTGGGGACATTCAGTACTTC; CDR3 protein: CASSTRDTSGDIQYF
clone size: many; D gene: -; J gene: TRBJ2-1; V gene: TRBV7-2; CDR3 DNA: TGTGCCAGCAGATCAGACAGGACTGAGCAGTTCTTC; CDR3 protein: CASRSDRTEQFF
clone size: few; D gene: -; J gene: TRBJ1-2; V gene: TRBV2; CDR3 DNA: TGTGCCAGCCCCAAACAGGGAGACTATGGCTACACCTTC; CDR3 protein: CASPKQGDYGYTF
clone size: many; D gene: TRBD1; J gene: TRBJ1-1; V gene: TRBV10-2; CDR3 DNA: TGCGCCAGCAGGGACAGGAAGGCTGAAGCTTTCTTT; CDR3 protein: CASRDRKAEAFF
clone size: -; D gene: TRBD2; J gene: TRBJ2-7; V gene: TRBV19; CDR3 DNA: TGTGCCAGTAGTCTCCCAGCGGGAGGGGGGCAAGACGAGCAGTACTTC; CDR3 protein: CASSLPAGGGQDEQYF
clone size: -; D gene: -; J gene: TRBJ1-5; V gene: TRBV27; CDR3 DNA: TGTGACAGCACACCGGGGGGGTCCAATCAGCCCCAGCATTTT; CDR3 protein: CDSTPGGSNQPQHF
clone size: -; D gene: -; J gene: TRBJ1-1; V gene: TRBV19; CDR3 DNA: TGTGCCAGTAGTACCTCGACGGGGGCTCGGGACACTGAAGCTTTCTTT; CDR3 protein: CASSTSTGARDTEAFF
clone size: -; D gene: -; J gene: TRBJ1-5; V gene: TRBV19; CDR3 DNA: TGTGCCAGTAGTATTTTTTTGGTTCGGCCCCAGCATTTT; CDR3 protein: CASSIFLVRPQHF
clone size: many; D gene: -; J gene: TRBJ1-1; V gene: TRBV4-1; CDR3 DNA: TGCGCCAGCAGCCAAGATGTGAAGGAAGCTTTCTTT; CDR3 protein: CASSQDVKEAFF
clone size: few; D gene: -; J gene: TRBJ2-3; V gene: TRBV6-6; CDR3 DNA: TGTGCCAGCAGTTACTCCCCGGGGGGCCCCACAGATACGCAGTATTTT; CDR3 protein: CASSYSPGGPTDTQYF
clone size: few; D gene: -; J gene: TRBJ1-2; V gene: TRBV19; CDR3 DNA: TGTGCCAGTAGTATTGGGGCAGGTAGCTATAGTGGCTACACCTTC; CDR3 protein: CASSIGAGSYSGYTF
clone size: many; D gene: TRBD2; J gene: TRBJ2-2; V gene: TRBV6-1; CDR3 DNA: TGTGCCAGCAGTGACCCCAAGCTAGCGGCGCACTCACGCTCGAACACCGGGGAGCTGTTTTTT; CDR3 protein: CASSDPKLAAHSRSNTGELFF
clone size: many; D gene: TRBD1; J gene: TRBJ1-2; V gene: TRBV4-2; CDR3 DNA: TGTGCCAGCAGCCAGGGGACAGGGGGCTCGGACTATGGCTACACCTTC; CDR3 protein: CASSQGTGGSDYGYTF
clone size: many; D gene: -; J gene: TRBJ2-5; V gene: TRBV11-2; CDR3 DNA: TGTGCCAGCAGCCCAAACTCCGGGGAAGAGACCCAGTACTTC; CDR3 protein: CASSPNSGEETQYF
clone size: -; D gene: -; J gene: TRBJ1-1; V gene: TRBV2; CDR3 DNA: TGTGCCAGCAGTGAAGTGAAGGGCTTAAACACTGAAGCTTTCTTT; CDR3 protein: CASSEVKGLNTEAFF
clone size: few; D gene: -; J gene: TRBJ1-2; V gene: TRBV2; CDR3 DNA: TGTGCCAGCATGGGGGCAGGAGAGATTAACTATGGCTACACCTTC; CDR3 protein: CASMGAGEINYGYTF
clone size: -; D gene: -; J gene: TRBJ2-5; V gene: TRBV6-5; CDR3 DNA: TGTGCCAGCAGTAGATTACCGGGACTTAAGTTCGAGACCCAGTACTTC; CDR3 protein: CASSRLPGLKFETQYF
clone size: -; D gene: TRBD1; J gene: TRBJ2-1; V gene: TRBV7-9; CDR3 DNA: TGTGCCAGCAGCCCGGCAGGGGGCCCAGGCCTCGATGAGCAGTTCTTC; CDR3 protein: CASSPAGGPGLDEQFF
clone size: -; D gene: -; J gene: TRBJ2-1; V gene: TRBV10-3; CDR3 DNA: TGTGCCATCAGTGAGTCCGCAGGGGAGCAGTTCTTC; CDR3 protein: CAISESAGEQFF
clone size: many; D gene: TRBD2; J gene: TRBJ2-1; V gene: TRBV7-6; CDR3 DNA: TGTGCCAGCAGCTCCCCCCTAGCGGCTCACTACAATGAGCAGTTCTTC; CDR3 protein: CASSSPLAAHYNEQFF
clone size: many; D gene: -; J gene: TRBJ2-6; V gene: TRBV7-2; CDR3 DNA: TGTGCCAGCAGCCGCCTTGGGGACCTACTTGGGGGGGCCAACGTCCTGACTTTC; CDR3 protein: CASSRLGDLLGGANVLTF
clone size: few; D gene: -; J gene: TRBJ1-5; V gene: TRBV4-1; CDR3 DNA: TGCGCCAGCAGCCAAGATTCCGGGGGGCGAGGGCCCCAGCATTTT; CDR3 protein: CASSQDSGGRGPQHF
clone size: few; D gene: -; J gene: TRBJ2-7; V gene: TRBV3-1; CDR3 DNA: TGTGCCAGCAGCCAAGGTACTAACTACGAGCAGTACTTC; CDR3 protein: CASSQGTNYEQYF
clone size: -; D gene: -; J gene: TRBJ1-6; V gene: TRBV10-3; CDR3 DNA: TGTGCCATCAGTGAAGAAATGGGCCCCACCCTCCACTTT; CDR3 protein: CAISEEMGPTLHF
clone size: many; D gene: -; J gene: TRBJ1-1; V gene: TRBV7-9; CDR3 DNA: TGTGCCAGCAGCTTGCAGAATACTGGCCGCACTGAAGCTTTCTTT; CDR3 protein: CASSLQNTGRTEAFF
clone size: -; D gene: TRBD1; J gene: TRBJ2-1; V gene: TRBV27; CDR3 DNA: TGTGCCAGCCGTCAAGACCCTCGACAGGGGGGTGTCCCCTACAATGAGCAGTTCTTC; CDR3 protein: CASRQDPRQGGVPYNEQFF
clone size: few; D gene: TRBD2; J gene: TRBJ2-7; V gene: TRBV25-1; CDR3 DNA: TGTGCCAGCAGTGAACTTAGGTCTAGCGGGAGACCGTTGGGAGAGCAGTACTTC; CDR3 protein: CASSELRSSGRPLGEQYF
clone size: -; D gene: -; J gene: TRBJ1-5; V gene: TRBV30; CDR3 DNA: TGTGCCTGGAGGGCTCCCGCGGGCGGGCCCCAGCATTTT; CDR3 protein: CAWRAPAGGPQHF
clone size: few; D gene: -; J gene: TRBJ1-1; V gene: TRBV12-3/TRBV12-4; CDR3 DNA: TGTGCCAGCAGTGGCAGAGTAACGGTGGGAGCCTTTGAAGCTTTCTTT; CDR3 protein: CASSGRVTVGAFEAFF
clone size: -; D gene: -; J gene: TRBJ2-1; V gene: TRBV27; CDR3 DNA: TGTGCCAGCAGTTTCCGGTATAACTCCTACAATGAGCAGTTCTTC; CDR3 protein: CASSFRYNSYNEQFF
clone size: -; D gene: -; J gene: TRBJ2-1; V gene: TRBV9; CDR3 DNA: TGTGCCAGCAGCGCCCTCGTTTGGGCTAGCGTAGCCTACAATGAGCAGTTCTTC; CDR3 protein: CASSALVWASVAYNEQFF
clone size: many; D gene: -; J gene: TRBJ1-1; V gene: TRBV12-3/TRBV12-4; CDR3 DNA: TGTGCCAGCAGCCATGGAGGTATCACTGAAGCTTTCTTT; CDR3 protein: CASSHGGITEAFF
clone size: many; D gene: TRBD2; J gene: TRBJ2-3; V gene: TRBV28; CDR3 DNA: TGTGCCAGCAGTTTGCGGGAGCGGCCAGATACGCAGTATTTT; CDR3 protein: CASSLRERPDTQYF
clone size: few; D gene: TRBD2; J gene: TRBJ2-7; V gene: TRBV20-1; CDR3 DNA: TGCAGTGCTAGAAAGAGCGGGGGGTCACGGAGCGAGCAGTACTTC; CDR3 protein: CSARKSGGSRSEQYF
clone size: many; D gene: TRBD2; J gene: TRBJ2-1; V gene: TRBV6-2/TRBV6-3; CDR3 DNA: TGTGCCAGCACCTGGGCGGGAGTTGGTGAGCAGTTCTTC; CDR3 protein: CASTWAGVGEQFF
clone size: few; D gene: TRBD2; J gene: TRBJ2-2; V gene: TRBV4-2; CDR3 DNA: TGTGCCAGCAGCCATGACCTGACTAGCGGGAGACCGAACACCGGGGAGCTGTTTTTT; CDR3 protein: CASSHDLTSGRPNTGELFF
clone size: -; D gene: TRBD1; J gene: TRBJ2-7; V gene: TRBV19; CDR3 DNA: TGTGCCAGTAGTATTCCAGGGGGTAGCGAGCAGTACTTC; CDR3 protein: CASSIPGGSEQYF
clone size: -; D gene: -; J gene: TRBJ1-1; V gene: TRBV5-1; CDR3 DNA: TGCGCCAGCAGCTCTGACGGAATGAACACTGAAGCTTTCTTT; CDR3 protein: CASSSDGMNTEAFF
clone size: many; D gene: TRBD1; J gene: TRBJ1-1; V gene: TRBV6-5; CDR3 DNA: TGTGCCAGCAGTTACAAGGGACAGGGCTCCTCTATGAACACTGAAGCTTTCTTT; CDR3 protein: CASSYKGQGSSMNTEAFF
clone size: -; D gene: TRBD2; J gene: TRBJ2-3; V gene: TRBV28; CDR3 DNA: TGCAGGTCCCGCGGGAGGGCGATATTGGGGACAGATACGCAGTATTTT; CDR3 protein: CRSRGRAILGTDTQYF
clone size: many; D gene: -; J gene: TRBJ1-1; V gene: TRBV15; CDR3 DNA: TGTGCCACCAGCCCGTCCGGACACCTCCGAAACACTGAAGCTTTCTTT; CDR3 protein: CATSPSGHLRNTEAFF
clone size: many; D gene: -; J gene: TRBJ1-2; V gene: TRBV11-2; CDR3 DNA: TGTGCCAGCAGCCTAGCGGGACGAAAGACCCGAGTCTATGGCTACACCTTC; CDR3 protein: CASSLAGRKTRVYGYTF
clone size: -; D gene: TRBD1; J gene: TRBJ2-7; V gene: TRBV20-1; CDR3 DNA: TGCAGTGCTAGAGACGGGACAGGGGTAGGCTACGAGCAGTACTTC; CDR3 protein: CSARDGTGVGYEQYF
clone size: many; D gene: -; J gene: TRBJ1-2; V gene: TRBV27; CDR3 DNA: TGTGCCAGCAGGTTGTCTGGCGCAAACTATGGCTACACCTTC; CDR3 protein: CASRLSGANYGYTF
clone size: -; D gene: -; J gene: TRBJ1-5; V gene: TRBV6-6; CDR3 DNA: TGTGCCAGCAGCGTATCGGGCCCCAGCAATCAGCCCCAGCATTTT; CDR3 protein: CASSVSGPSNQPQHF
clone size: -; D gene: -; J gene: TRBJ2-1; V gene: TRBV9; CDR3 DNA: TGTGCCAGCAGCCCCCGGACTCGGGTTGATGAGCAGTTCTTC; CDR3 protein: CASSPRTRVDEQFF
clone size: few; D gene: TRBD2; J gene: TRBJ2-7; V gene: TRBV27; CDR3 DNA: TGTGCCAGCGGGGGGGGAGTGATGAACGAGCAGTACTTC; CDR3 protein: CASGGGVMNEQYF
clone size: -; D gene: TRBD2; J gene: TRBJ2-7; V gene: TRBV28; CDR3 DNA: TGTGCCAGCTCCCCTGGGACTAGCGTTGGCTACGAGCAGTACTTC; CDR3 protein: CASSPGTSVGYEQYF
clone size: few; D gene: -; J gene: TRBJ1-5; V gene: TRBV20-1; CDR3 DNA: TGCAGTGCTAGAGATCGTGACAGGAACGATCAGCCCCAGCATTTT; CDR3 protein: CSARDRDRNDQPQHF
clone size: -; D gene: TRBD1; J gene: TRBJ2-3; V gene: TRBV11-3; CDR3 DNA: TGTGCCAGCAGCCCACGGACAGGGGGCATAACAGATACGCAGTATTTT; CDR3 protein: CASSPRTGGITDTQYF
clone size: many; D gene: TRBD1; J gene: TRBJ1-2; V gene: TRBV29-1; CDR3 DNA: TGCAGCGTTCCCCCAGACAGGGAAAATGGCTACACCTTC; CDR3 protein: CSVPPDRENGYTF
clone size: -; D gene: -; J gene: TRBJ2-7; V gene: TRBV20-1; CDR3 DNA: TGCAGTGCTAGCGACCTAGCGACTGTATACGAGCAGTACTTC; CDR3 protein: CSASDLATVYEQYF
clone size: -; D gene: -; J gene: TRBJ2-7; V gene: TRBV6-5; CDR3 DNA: TGTGCCAGCAGGCACCCAGGGGACGAGCAGTACTTC; CDR3 protein: CASRHPGDEQYF
clone size: few; D gene: -; J gene: TRBJ2-2; V gene: TRBV12-5; CDR3 DNA: TGTGCTAGTGGTTCGGACACCGGGGAGCTGTTTTTT; CDR3 protein: CASGSDTGELFF